Sequencing of this T cell receptor beta chain was carried out in a study of human T cells and chemical hapten exposure. Study in general: Diphenylcyclopropenone was administered weekly to the scalp of patients throughout the roughly 25-week study. Patch testing was performed with 0.01% DPC on the upper back, with reading at 6 days.

Authors' data handling: Sample-level TCR yields exhibited a median of approximately 89,000, with a range of about 20,000 to 700,000. TCRdb recomputed calls from the RACE reads with MiXCR, one row per CDR3 protein. TCRdb's processing, not the study's, gives the V and J calls here. The sample contains around 360,000 distinct CDR3 sequences, around 6% of which appear only once. Sample time point: patch test 2, 6 weeks after DPC sensitization. Documented treatment: therapeutic diphenylcyclopropenone sensitization with weekly scalp DPC. Total RNA was isolated from whole blood that had not been fractionated. The V end lost 5 bases, the J end lost 1 base, and 12 bases lay between the germline ends. The CDR3 runs 14 residues. Looked up from germline, CDR1 is SQVTM and CDR2 is ANQGSEA. The table lists this clonotype with many counts.

The genes are TRBV29-1 and TRBJ1-3; D possibly corresponds to TRBD1 (5 bases). The receptor was derived from a young woman with alopecia areata. Some clones in this sample may be carry-over from other donors' samples. Sequences were derived from whole blood, sampled in connection with sensitization to the hapten diphenylcyclopropenone (DPC). The CDR3 DNA reads as TGCAGCGTTTCCACAGGCTTTTCTGGAAACACCATATATTTT. It is translated as CSVSTGFSGNTIYF. Filled out from reference TRBV29-1 and TRBJ1-3, the complete variable domain reads SAVISQKPSRDICQRGTSLTIQCQVDSQVTMMFWYRQQPGQSLTLIATANQGSEATYESGFVIDKFPISRPNLTFSTLTVSNMSPEDSSIYLCSVSTGFSGNTIYFGEGSWLTVV.